This is a list of T cell receptor beta chains from one sample in a study of CD8+CD57+ T cells in acquired aplastic anemia. TCRdb re-analysed the reads in MiXCR, keeping a single row per CDR3 protein. The data hold around 200,000 distinct CDR3 sequences, with 48% observed a single time. The sequencing sample was made of sorted CD4+, CD8+, or CD8+CD57+ T cells (not recorded which) from PBMCs. The receptors were gathered from a human donor with aplastic anemia. Both conserved end residues are part of each CDR3. Each record gives: CDR3 protein, CDR3 DNA, V gene, J gene, clone size, D gene. D genes are given only for firm matches. Clone size is not always given. Where it is, it says once, few, many or a class for expanded clones.

CDR3: CASSMRDRGEQYF
DNA: TGTGCCAGTAGTATGAGGGATCGGGGGGAGCAGTACTTC
V: TRBV19
J: TRBJ2-7
size: many
D: NA

CDR3: CASSEGGAARYEQYF
DNA: TGTGCCAGCAGCGAGGGGGGCGCAGCGCGCTACGAGCAGTACTTC
V: TRBV7-9
J: TRBJ2-7
size: NA
D: NA

CDR3: CSVDEGKGADTQYF
DNA: TGCAGCGTTGACGAGGGAAAAGGTGCAGATACGCAGTATTTT
V: TRBV29-1
J: TRBJ2-3
size: once
D: NA

CDR3: CASSYSWQNYEQYF
DNA: TGTGCCAGCAGTTACTCGTGGCAGAACTACGAGCAGTACTTC
V: TRBV6-5
J: TRBJ2-7
size: many
D: NA

CDR3: CSARPASGNTIYF
DNA: TGCAGTGCTAGACCGGCCTCTGGAAACACCATATATTTT
V: TRBV20-1
J: TRBJ1-3
size: NA
D: NA

CDR3: CASSSTSGSIYEQFF
DNA: TGTGCCAGCAGTTCGACTAGCGGGAGTATTTATGAGCAGTTCTTC
V: TRBV9
J: TRBJ2-1
size: many
D: TRBD2

CDR3: CSVAIMGSGELFF
DNA: TGCAGCGTTGCTATCATGGGGTCCGGGGAGCTGTTTTTT
V: TRBV29-1
J: TRBJ2-2
size: NA
D: NA

CDR3: CASRGLGGLEETQYF
DNA: TGCGCCAGCAGGGGACTAGGGGGGCTAGAAGAGACCCAGTACTTC
V: TRBV5-1
J: TRBJ2-5
size: NA
D: TRBD2

CDR3: CASTTGSGDQPQHF
DNA: TGTGCCAGCACCACGGGGTCAGGGGATCAGCCCCAGCATTTT
V: TRBV6-1
J: TRBJ1-5
size: many
D: NA

CDR3: CASSERQGSYNEQFF
DNA: TGTGCCAGCAGTGAACGACAGGGATCCTACAATGAGCAGTTCTTC
V: TRBV25-1
J: TRBJ2-1
size: few
D: TRBD1

CDR3: CASSPMNNQPQHF
DNA: TGTGCCAGCAGCCCAATGAACAATCAGCCCCAGCATTTT
V: TRBV7-2
J: TRBJ1-5
size: many
D: NA

CDR3: CASSSYREGEQYF
DNA: TGTGCCAGTAGTTCCTACAGGGAAGGCGAGCAGTACTTC
V: TRBV19
J: TRBJ2-7
size: many
D: NA

CDR3: CATNPGQRNTEAFF
DNA: TGTGCCACCAACCCGGGACAGCGAAACACTGAAGCTTTCTTT
V: TRBV15
J: TRBJ1-1
size: NA
D: TRBD1

CDR3: CASSATGGNYEQYF
DNA: TGTGCCAGCAGCGCGACAGGGGGAAACTACGAGCAGTACTTC
V: TRBV9
J: TRBJ2-7
size: many
D: TRBD1

CDR3: CAWNIRTGPHVHF
DNA: TGTGCCTGGAATATTCGGACAGGGCCCCATGTCCACTTT
V: TRBV30
J: TRBJ1-6
size: many
D: TRBD1

CDR3: CASSGGGGVVHTYEQYF
DNA: TGCGCCAGCAGCGGCGGAGGCGGGGTTGTGCATACCTACGAGCAGTACTTC
V: TRBV5-1
J: TRBJ2-7
size: NA
D: NA

CDR3: CASGKGLGGYEQYF
DNA: TGTGCCAGCGGCAAAGGGTTGGGGGGGTACGAGCAGTACTTC
V: TRBV2
J: TRBJ2-7
size: many
D: TRBD2

CDR3: CASSEYGQETQYF
DNA: TGTGCCAGCAGTGAATATGGCCAAGAGACCCAGTACTTC
V: TRBV2
J: TRBJ2-5
size: many
D: NA

CDR3: CASSLVQGLDEPPHF
DNA: TGTGCCAGCAGTTTAGTGCAGGGGTTGGACGAGCCCCCGCATTTT
V: TRBV12-3/TRBV12-4
J: TRBJ1-5
size: NA
D: NA

CDR3: CASSPRDRAVANYGYTF
DNA: TGTGCCAGCTCACCCAGGGACAGGGCGGTAGCTAACTATGGCTACACCTTC
V: TRBV18
J: TRBJ1-2
size: NA
D: TRBD1

CDR3: CASSQPTGSVGYTF
DNA: TGCGCCAGCAGCCAACCGACAGGGAGCGTGGGCTACACCTTC
V: TRBV4-1
J: TRBJ1-2
size: NA
D: TRBD1

CDR3: CASSQDRGAAEAFF
DNA: TGTGCCAGCAGTCAAGACAGAGGGGCGGCTGAAGCTTTCTTT
V: TRBV10-3
J: TRBJ1-1
size: NA
D: NA

CDR3: CSASEGQRIYGYTF
DNA: TGCAGTGCTAGTGAGGGACAGAGGATCTATGGCTACACCTTC
V: TRBV20-1
J: TRBJ1-2
size: many
D: TRBD1

CDR3: CASSPGQSSGANVLTF
DNA: TGTGCCAGCAGTCCGGGACAAAGCTCTGGGGCCAACGTCCTGACTTTC
V: TRBV25-1
J: TRBJ2-6
size: many
D: NA

CDR3: CASTPRDRNQPQHF
DNA: TGTGCCAGCACTCCCCGGGACCGAAATCAGCCCCAGCATTTT
V: TRBV6-1
J: TRBJ1-5
size: many
D: NA

CDR3: CASRDGGAKNIQYF
DNA: TGTGCCAGCAGAGATGGGGGTGCCAAAAACATTCAGTACTTC
V: TRBV2
J: TRBJ2-4
size: NA
D: NA

CDR3: CASSPLPDEQYF
DNA: TGTGCCAGCAGTCCCCTTCCCGACGAGCAGTACTTC
V: TRBV7-9
J: TRBJ2-7
size: many
D: NA

CDR3: CSADWGEGIADGYTF
DNA: TGCAGTGCTGATTGGGGCGAGGGGATCGCGGATGGCTACACCTTC
V: TRBV20-1
J: TRBJ1-2
size: NA
D: NA

CDR3: CASLGRGTGYNEQFF
DNA: TGTGCCAGCTTAGGGCGGGGGACAGGCTACAATGAGCAGTTCTTC
V: TRBV12-3/TRBV12-4
J: TRBJ2-1
size: many
D: NA

CDR3: CASSLNDRGNSPLHF
DNA: TGTGCCAGCAGCTTAAATGACAGGGGGAATTCACCCCTCCACTTT
V: TRBV7-6
J: TRBJ1-6
size: NA
D: TRBD1

CDR3: CSPRRRYEQYF
DNA: TGCAGTCCGCGGCGGCGGTACGAGCAGTACTTC
V: TRBV20-1
J: TRBJ2-7
size: NA
D: NA

CDR3: CASSLTSSDTIYF
DNA: TGTGCCAGCAGCTTAACATCCAGTGACACCATATATTTT
V: TRBV7-3
J: TRBJ1-3
size: many
D: NA

CDR3: CATSRGGRDNSPLHF
DNA: TGTGCCACCAGCAGAGGGGGACGGGATAATTCACCCCTCCACTTT
V: TRBV15
J: TRBJ1-6
size: few
D: NA

CDR3: CASSDLGSQETQYF
DNA: TGTGCCAGCAGTGATTTAGGGTCCCAAGAGACCCAGTACTTC
V: TRBV2
J: TRBJ2-5
size: NA
D: NA

CDR3: CSARPKTWGRNYEQYF
DNA: TGCAGTGCTAGACCGAAGACATGGGGACGCAACTACGAGCAGTACTTC
V: TRBV20-1
J: TRBJ2-7
size: many
D: NA

CDR3: CASREDEKLFF
DNA: TGTGCCAGCAGGGAAGATGAAAAACTGTTTTTT
V: TRBV6-6
J: TRBJ1-4
size: few
D: NA

CDR3: CAISADRQHYGYTF
DNA: TGTGCCATCAGTGCGGACAGGCAACACTATGGCTACACCTTC
V: TRBV10-3
J: TRBJ1-2
size: NA
D: TRBD1

CDR3: CASSEEGQVNSPLHF
DNA: TGTGCCAGCAGTGAAGAAGGACAGGTGAATTCACCCCTCCACTTT
V: TRBV2
J: TRBJ1-6
size: few
D: TRBD1

CDR3: CASSDRVEAFF
DNA: TGTGCCAGCAGTGACAGGGTGGAAGCTTTCTTT
V: TRBV6-1
J: TRBJ1-1
size: many
D: NA

CDR3: CASSATTSFAGDTQYF
DNA: TGTGCCAGCAGCGCGACAACTAGTTTTGCTGGGGATACGCAGTATTTT
V: TRBV7-3
J: TRBJ2-3
size: NA
D: NA

CDR3: CSASSPGTYSYEQYF
DNA: TGCAGTGCCAGCTCACCCGGGACATACTCCTACGAGCAGTACTTC
V: TRBV20-1
J: TRBJ2-7
size: few
D: NA

CDR3: CSVVKGDYEQYF
DNA: TGCAGCGTTGTGAAGGGAGACTACGAGCAGTACTTC
V: TRBV29-1
J: TRBJ2-7
size: once
D: NA